A single sample gave rise to the 14 T cell receptor beta chains below, sequenced in a study of immune cell composition in non-small cell lung cancer. This table comes from immunoSEQ multiplex PCR, and its TCRdb copy is limited to in-frame clones, with some not included. Of some 14,000 clones detected, roughly 80% appear once; the ten largest clones hold more than 9.5%. Sequenced sample: lung tumor tissue. These receptors all come from a human donor with non-small cell lung cancer.

The V gene is TRBV30, the J gene TRBJ2-3; a possible D gene is TRBD2 (5 bases). Trimming took off 0 bases at V and 2 bases at J, with 12 bases between the two ends. CDR3 size: 15 residues. The germline CDR1 and CDR2 sequences are GTSNPN and SVGIG (reference sequence). The CDR3 region has the DNA TGTGCCTGGAGTGTTAGTGGGCGGGCCACAGATACGCAGTATTTT. Its translation is CAWSVSGRATDTQYF. The complete variable domain, with remaining parts taken from reference TRBV30 and TRBJ2-3, reads SQTIHQWPATLVQPVGSPLSLECTVEGTSNPNLYWYRQAAGRGLQLLFYSVGIGQISSEVPQNLSASRPQDRQFILSSKKLLLSDSGFYLCAWSVSGRATDTQYFGPGTRLTVL.

The chain employs TRBV9 and TRBJ2-7, with TRBD2 matching 9 bases. V lost 0 bases, J lost 5 bases, and 6 bases stayed unmatched. The CDR3 contains 15 residues. CDR1 SGDLS and CDR2 YYNGEE come from the germline V gene. CDR3 sequence: CASSVAGLAVDEQYF. DNA for the CDR3: TGTGCCAGCAGCGTAGCGGGACTAGCTGTGGACGAGCAGTACTTC.

On this clone itself: A clone one base away is much larger, so this may be a read error. The chain employs TRBV5-6 and TRBJ1-1, with D unclear. The CDR3 loop spans 10 amino acids. Germline-derived CDR1 and CDR2 are SGHDT and YYEEEE. Trimming removed 0 bases at V and 7 bases at J, with 1 base between. CDR3 sequence reads: CASSLGEAFF. The CDR3 DNA is TGTGCCAGCAGCTTGGGTGAAGCTTTCTTT. The entire variable domain, with the rest obtained from reference TRBV5-6 and TRBJ1-1, is as follows: DAGVTQSPTHLIKTRGQQVTLRCSPKSGHDTVSWYQQALGQGPQFIFQYYEEEERQRGNFPDRFSGHQFPNYSSELNVNALLLGDSALYLCASSLGEAFFGQGTRLTVV.

This chain links TRBV29-1 with TRBJ2-5; D call uncertain. This CDR3 is built from 14 residues. V lost 2 bases and J lost 5, with 15 bases in between. Germline CDR1 reads SQVTM; CDR2 reads ANQGSEA. This CDR3 reads CSVELTSRQETQYF. CDR3 coding DNA: TGCAGCGTTGAATTGACTTCTCGTCAGGAGACCCAGTACTTC.

The chain employs TRBV6-6 and TRBJ1-5; D is unresolved. The CDR3 totals 14 residues. Per germline, CDR1 MNHNY and CDR2 SVGAGI (reference sequence). V was shortened by 6 bases and J by 4 bases, with 13 bases between the two germline ends. CDR3: CASRESQINQPQHF. The DNA for the CDR3 is TGTGCCAGCAGGGAAAGCCAGATTAATCAGCCCCAGCATTTT.

V is TRBV5-5 and J is TRBJ2-1, with 9 bases lining up with TRBD1. Trimming cost V 2 bases and J 2 bases; bases outside gene matches: 2. The germline V gene encodes CDR1 SGHKS and CDR2 YYEKEE (reference sequence). This CDR3 region has 15 residues. In DNA form, the CDR3 reads TGTGCCAGCAGCTTTCGGACAGGGGCCTACAATGAGCAGTTCTTC. Residues: CASSFRTGAYNEQFF.

The J gene is TRBJ2-1, the V gene TRBV10-1; 12 positions match TRBD2. V was pared by 9 bases and J by 9 bases, with 12 bases of the junction left unmatched. Per germline, CDR1 WNHNN and CDR2 SYGVQD (reference sequence). The CDR3 is made up of 15 amino acids. The CDR3 coding sequence is TGCGCCAGTAAGCCCACTAGCGGGAGGAGGGGTGAGCAGTTCTTC. Translation gives CASKPTSGRRGEQFF.

The chain joins TRBV11-3 to TRBJ2-7; D not certain. V dropped 0 bases and J dropped 2 bases, with 11 bases sitting between them. The CDR3 contains 15 residues. Looked up from germline, CDR1 is SGHNT and CDR2 is YENEEA. The DNA for the CDR3 is TGTGCCAGCAGCTTAGATGAGGACCATACCTACGAGCAGTACTTC. This encodes CASSLDEDHTYEQYF.

The chain uses TRBV11-2 and TRBJ2-5; weak D call: TRBD2 (6 bases). The V end lost 5 bases, the J end lost 3 bases, and 16 bases lay between the germline ends. This CDR3 comprises 15 residues. Germline CDR1 and CDR2: SGHAT and FQNNGV. The CDR3 spells CASSPGTGAEETQYF. CDR3 sequence (DNA): TGTGCCAGCAGCCCCGGAACGGGAGCGGAAGAGACCCAGTACTTC.

This chain uses TRBV6-6 with TRBJ2-3, with TRBD1 matching 8 bases. The V gene's germline CDR1 is MNHNY and CDR2 SVGAGI (reference sequence). With 2 bases clipped from V and 1 base from J, the junction kept 2 bases outside the gene matches. This CDR3 has 15 amino acids. CDR3 nucleotides: TGTGCCAGCAGTTACCCCAGGGGGCGCACAGATACGCAGTATTTT. Translating it yields CASSYPRGRTDTQYF.

The chain links TRBV5-1 to TRBJ1-2; no clear D gene. This CDR3 has 13 residues. CDR1 and CDR2 (germline): SGHRS, YFSETQ. V lost 0 bases and J lost 8, with 11 bases in between. The CDR3: CASSLEAGRGYTF. The CDR3 bases are TGCGCCAGCAGCTTGGAGGCCGGCAGGGGCTACACCTTC.

The CDR3 DNA follows: TGTGCCTGGAGTTCCGGTTCTACAGATACGCAGTATTTT. Amino acids: CAWSSGSTDTQYF. J is TRBJ2-3 and V is TRBV30, with D unresolved. CDR3 length: 13 residues. Trimming left V 2 bases short and J 3 bases short, with 9 bases between. Germline CDR1 reads GTSNPN; CDR2 reads SVGIG (reference sequence).

The genes are TRBV6-6 and TRBJ1-3, with 8 bases fitting TRBD1. This CDR3 has 16 amino acids. CDR1 is MNHNY and CDR2 is SVGAGI in the germline V gene (reference sequence). Germline trimming cut 6 bases from V and 1 base from J; bases unmatched to any gene: 8. CDR3 sequence: CASRLLGQGSGNTIYF. The CDR3 nucleotides are TGTGCCAGCAGACTCTTAGGACAGGGATCTGGAAACACCATATATTTT.

The chain links TRBV11-3 to TRBJ2-1; the D is unclear. The V end lost 6 bases, the J end lost 0 bases, and 9 bases lay between the germline ends. This CDR3 contains 14 residues. CDR1 is SGHNT and CDR2 is YENEEA in the germline V gene. The CDR3 sequence is CASSPLSSYNEQFF. The CDR3 DNA follows: TGTGCCAGCAGTCCCTTAAGCTCCTACAATGAGCAGTTCTTC.